The count of the clone carrying this T cell receptor (beta chain) is one. What it binds is unknown. The sample is drawn from a study of shared clonotypes between healthy human individuals. Study-level results: Generation probabilities of non-shared clonotypes were lower (relative to those shared by all four donors). Tissues were not sampled, only blood, and their repertoires likely differ.

The authors ran the assay at deep level. The data were produced by immunoSEQ multiplex PCR, yet TCRdb's version contains in-frame clones alone and is incomplete. The table shows roughly 680,000 clones, with 55% to 80% occurring only once. CDR3 length equals 13 residues. Per germline, CDR1 KGHSH and CDR2 LQKENI. Trimming removed 7 bases at V and 10 bases at J, with 17 bases between. The V gene is TRBV18, the J gene TRBJ2-1; D is ambiguous. The sample taken for sequencing was memory CD4+ T cells sorted from blood. The subset: CD45RA-negative fraction. This sequence originates from a woman under 40 in good health. The CDR3 DNA sequence: TGTGCCAGCTTAGGTGCGTTGAGTTTGGAGCAGTTCTTC. Its protein product is CASLGALSLEQFF.